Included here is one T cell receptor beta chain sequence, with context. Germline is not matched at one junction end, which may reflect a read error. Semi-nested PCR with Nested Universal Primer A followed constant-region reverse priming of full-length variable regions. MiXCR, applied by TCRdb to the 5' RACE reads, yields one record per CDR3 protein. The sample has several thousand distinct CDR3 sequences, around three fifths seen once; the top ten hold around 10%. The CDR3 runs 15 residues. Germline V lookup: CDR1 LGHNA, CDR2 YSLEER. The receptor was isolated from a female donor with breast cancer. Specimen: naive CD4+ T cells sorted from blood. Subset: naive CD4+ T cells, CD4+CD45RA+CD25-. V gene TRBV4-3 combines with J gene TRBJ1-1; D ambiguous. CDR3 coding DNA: TGCGCCAGCAGCCAAGGATCGGCAATGAACACTGAAGTTTTCTTT. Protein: CASSQGSAMNTEVFF.